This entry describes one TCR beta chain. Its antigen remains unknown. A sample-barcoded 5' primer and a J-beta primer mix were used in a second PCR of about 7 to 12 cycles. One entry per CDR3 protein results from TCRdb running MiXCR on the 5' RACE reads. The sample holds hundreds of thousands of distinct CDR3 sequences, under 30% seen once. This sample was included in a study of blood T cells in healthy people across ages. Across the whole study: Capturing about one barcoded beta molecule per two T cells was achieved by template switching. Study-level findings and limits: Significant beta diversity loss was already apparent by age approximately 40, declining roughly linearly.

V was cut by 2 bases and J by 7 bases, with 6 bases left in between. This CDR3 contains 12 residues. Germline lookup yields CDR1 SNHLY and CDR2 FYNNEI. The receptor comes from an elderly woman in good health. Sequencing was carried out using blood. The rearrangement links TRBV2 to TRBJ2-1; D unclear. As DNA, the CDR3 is TGTGCCAGCAGTGAAATCTGGAATGAGCAGTTCTTC. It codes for CASSEIWNEQFF.